Below are 2 T cell receptor beta chains sequenced from a single sample in a study of T cells in Graves' hyperthyroidism and ophthalmopathy. TCR beta CDR3 regions were amplified from RNA transcripts. When the TCR CDR3 underwent first-round RT-PCR, the HTBI primer set was used. MiXCR, applied by TCRdb to the multiplex PCR reads, yields one record per CDR3 protein. Of about 480,000 distinct CDR3 sequences in the sample, roughly 23% were seen once. Material: blood. These receptors were collected from a woman in her 70s with Graves' ophthalmopathy.

The chain employs TRBV15 and TRBJ2-5; weak D call: TRBD2 (6 bases). This CDR3 has 19 residues. Trimming pared 0 bases from V and 0 bases from J, leaving 20 bases between. The V gene's germline CDR1 is LNHNV and CDR2 YYDKDF (reference sequence). The CDR3 bases are TGTGCCACCAGCAGAGATCTCCTAGCGCCGAGCCGGTACCAAGAGACCCAGTACTTC. This encodes CATSRDLLAPSRYQETQYF.

The rearrangement joins TRBV28 to TRBJ2-7, with 9 bases lining up with TRBD1. The CDR3 has 12 amino acids. From germline, CDR1 is MDHEN and CDR2 SYDVKM. After removal of 10 bases from V and 5 bases from J, the junction contained 6 bases not matched to a gene. Written as DNA, the CDR3 is TGTGCCATCCAGGGACAGGGAAACGAGCAGTACTTC. Translated: CAIQGQGNEQYF.